This T cell receptor (beta chain) appears in the sequencing data of a study of cytomegalovirus exposure and HLA in healthy donors. Regarding the study as a whole: Among TCR beta chains of equal frequency, HLA-associated ones were more clonally expanded in a later analysis. Some highly shared sequence variants likely arose as a pipeline artifact.

Germline CDR1 and CDR2: ENHRY and SYGVKD. With 9 bases removed from V and 3 bases from J, the gap between germline ends came to 12 bases. The length of the CDR3 is 13 residues. A multiplex PCR was run with 60 Vbeta primers and 13 Jbeta primers. This table comes from immunoSEQ multiplex PCR, and its TCRdb copy is limited to in-frame clones, with some not included. The table includes 120,000 or so clones, 80% detected once. Worth noting for this clone: Its antigen is currently unknown.

Sequenced material: PBMCs. The chain has TRBV10-3 and TRBJ1-5; D perhaps matches TRBD1 (6 bases). The source of this sequence is a female donor in good health and CMV-seropositive. CDR3 residues: CAIASGVNQPQHF. The CDR3 nucleotides read TGTGCCATAGCTTCAGGGGTCAATCAGCCCCAGCATTTT.